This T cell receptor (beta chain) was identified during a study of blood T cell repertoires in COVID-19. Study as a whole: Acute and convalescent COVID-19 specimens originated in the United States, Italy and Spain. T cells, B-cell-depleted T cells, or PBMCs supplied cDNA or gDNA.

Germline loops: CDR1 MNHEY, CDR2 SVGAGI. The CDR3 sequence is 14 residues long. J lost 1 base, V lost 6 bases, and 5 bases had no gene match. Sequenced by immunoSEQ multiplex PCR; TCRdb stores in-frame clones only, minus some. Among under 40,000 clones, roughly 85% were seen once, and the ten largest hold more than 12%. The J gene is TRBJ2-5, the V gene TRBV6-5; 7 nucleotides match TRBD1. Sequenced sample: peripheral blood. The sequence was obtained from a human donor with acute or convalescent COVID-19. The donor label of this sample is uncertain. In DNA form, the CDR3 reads TGTGCCAGCAGAGGGGCAGGGGGCCAAGAGACCCAGTACTTC. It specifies CASRGAGGQETQYF.